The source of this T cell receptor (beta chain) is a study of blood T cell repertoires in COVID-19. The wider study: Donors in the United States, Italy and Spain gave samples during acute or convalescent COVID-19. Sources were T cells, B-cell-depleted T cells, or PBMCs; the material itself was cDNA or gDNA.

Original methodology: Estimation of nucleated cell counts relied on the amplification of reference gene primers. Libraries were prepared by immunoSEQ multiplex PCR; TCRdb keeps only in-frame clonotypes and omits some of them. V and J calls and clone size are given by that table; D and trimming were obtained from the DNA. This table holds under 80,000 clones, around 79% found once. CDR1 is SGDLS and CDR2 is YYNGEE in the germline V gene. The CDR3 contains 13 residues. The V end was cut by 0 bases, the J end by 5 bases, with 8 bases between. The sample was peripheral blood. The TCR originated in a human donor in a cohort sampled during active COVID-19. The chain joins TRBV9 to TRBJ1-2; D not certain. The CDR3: CASSVGGAYGYTF. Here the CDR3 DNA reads TGTGCCAGCAGCGTAGGAGGTGCATATGGCTACACCTTC.